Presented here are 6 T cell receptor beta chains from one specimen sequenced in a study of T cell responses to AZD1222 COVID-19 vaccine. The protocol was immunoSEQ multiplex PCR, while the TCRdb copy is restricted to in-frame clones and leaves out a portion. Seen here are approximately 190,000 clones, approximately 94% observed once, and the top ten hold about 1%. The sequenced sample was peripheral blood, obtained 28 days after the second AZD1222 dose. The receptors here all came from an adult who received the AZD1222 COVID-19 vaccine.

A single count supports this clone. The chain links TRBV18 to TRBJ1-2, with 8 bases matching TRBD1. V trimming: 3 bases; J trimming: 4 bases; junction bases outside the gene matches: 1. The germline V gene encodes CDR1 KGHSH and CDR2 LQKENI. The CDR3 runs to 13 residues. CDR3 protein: CASSPDRGYGYTF. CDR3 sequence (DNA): TGTGCCAGCTCACCCGACAGGGGCTATGGCTACACCTTC.

The CDR3 bases are TGTGCCAGCAGTTTCCCAGTCCAGGGCAGGAACTATGGCTACACCTTC. This gives the protein CASSFPVQGRNYGYTF. This chain joins TRBV28 and TRBJ1-2, with D possibly being TRBD1 (5 bases). CDR3 length: 16 residues. Trimming removed 3 bases at V and 2 bases at J, with 16 bases between. Germline V gene lookup returns CDR1 MDHEN and CDR2 SYDVKM.

CDR3 sequence reads: CASSLGGRDYGYTF. As DNA, the CDR3 is TGTGCCAGCAGCTTAGGGGGCAGGGACTATGGCTACACCTTC. The V gene is TRBV7-9, the J gene TRBJ1-2, with D perhaps TRBD1 (5 bases). The CDR3 has 14 amino acids. Germline lookup yields CDR1 SEHNR and CDR2 FQNEAQ (reference sequence). Trimming took 1 base from V and 3 from J, leaving 9 bases between them.

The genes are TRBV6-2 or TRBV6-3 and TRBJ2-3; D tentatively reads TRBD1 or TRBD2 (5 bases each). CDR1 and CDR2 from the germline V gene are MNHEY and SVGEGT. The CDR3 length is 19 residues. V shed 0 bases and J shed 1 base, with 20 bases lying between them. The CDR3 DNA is TGTGCCAGCAGTTACTCGAGTCGGGGCCGGACTGGTGGCACAGATACGCAGTATTTT. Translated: CASSYSSRGRTGGTDTQYF.

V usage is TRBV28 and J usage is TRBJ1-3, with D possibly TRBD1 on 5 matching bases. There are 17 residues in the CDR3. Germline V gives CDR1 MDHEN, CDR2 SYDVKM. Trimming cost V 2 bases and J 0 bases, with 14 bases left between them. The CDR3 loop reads CASSLIQGIHSGNTIYF. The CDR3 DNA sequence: TGTGCCAGCAGTTTAATTCAGGGCATCCACTCTGGAAACACCATATATTTT.

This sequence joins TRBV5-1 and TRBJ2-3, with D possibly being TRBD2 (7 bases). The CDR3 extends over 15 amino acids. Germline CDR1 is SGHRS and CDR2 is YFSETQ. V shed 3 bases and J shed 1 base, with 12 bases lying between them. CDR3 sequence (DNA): TGCGCCAGCAGCTATGCGGGGGCCGGCACAGATACGCAGTATTTT. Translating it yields CASSYAGAGTDTQYF.